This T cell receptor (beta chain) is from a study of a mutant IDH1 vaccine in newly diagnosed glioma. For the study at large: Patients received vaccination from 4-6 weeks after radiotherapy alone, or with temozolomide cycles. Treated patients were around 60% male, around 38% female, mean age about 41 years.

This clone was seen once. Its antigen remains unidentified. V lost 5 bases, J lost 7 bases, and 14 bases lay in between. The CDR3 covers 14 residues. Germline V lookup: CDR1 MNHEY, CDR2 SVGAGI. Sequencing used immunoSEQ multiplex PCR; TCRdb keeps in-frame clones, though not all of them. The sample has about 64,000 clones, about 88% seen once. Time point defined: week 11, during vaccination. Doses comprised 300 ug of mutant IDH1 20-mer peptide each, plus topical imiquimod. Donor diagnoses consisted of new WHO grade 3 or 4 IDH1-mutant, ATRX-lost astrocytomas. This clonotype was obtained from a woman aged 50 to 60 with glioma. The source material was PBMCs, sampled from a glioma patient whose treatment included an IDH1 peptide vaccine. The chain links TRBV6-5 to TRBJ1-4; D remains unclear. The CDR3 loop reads CASSMTQAGEKLFF. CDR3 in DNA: TGTGCCAGCAGTATGACACAAGCGGGTGAAAAACTGTTTTTT.